This T cell receptor beta chain was obtained from a study of PD-1 blockade in classical Hodgkin lymphoma. Study-wide results and limits: Exclusion covered patients beginning nivolumab under 1 year post-ASCT.

The assay was immunoSEQ multiplex PCR, and TCRdb's table has in-frame clones only and misses some. The sample holds approximately 93,000 clones, roughly 73% seen once. Per germline, CDR1 SGHTA and CDR2 FQGNSA. The CDR3 loop spans 13 amino acids. Trimming pared 5 bases from V and 7 bases from J, leaving 9 bases between. Of note for this clone: Its antigen is not identified.

Time point of the sample: cycle 4 day 1 (C4D1), after more than five weeks of nivolumab. Relapse was seen in all patients after autologous stem cell transplantation, and brentuximab vedotin exposure was variable. The chain couples TRBV7-2 to TRBJ1-6, with D unclear. Sequences were derived from peripheral blood mononuclear cells (PBMCs), sampled before the fourth cycle of nivolumab. The sequence was collected from a human donor with classical Hodgkin lymphoma. CDR3 amino acids: CASSLDGNSPLHF. CDR3 DNA: TGTGCCAGCAGCCTTGACGGGAATTCACCCCTCCACTTT.